This entry lists 20 T cell receptor beta chains sequenced from one sample in a study of blood T cell repertoires in COVID-19. Sequencing used immunoSEQ multiplex PCR; TCRdb keeps in-frame clones, though not all of them. This sample carries about 230,000 clones, 84% of them seen once, and the ten largest clones take over 2%. The specimen was peripheral blood. The receptor source for this set is a middle-aged man who had recovered from COVID-19.

This chain's CDR3 is CASSSTSGVQETQYF. The CDR3 DNA follows: TGTGCCAGCAGCTCAACTTCAGGGGTACAAGAGACCCAGTACTTC. V usage is TRBV5-4 and J usage is TRBJ2-5, with TRBD1 as a possible D gene (6 bases). V was clipped by 3 bases and J by 2 bases, with 14 bases between them. The CDR3 spans 15 residues. Per germline, CDR1 SGHNT and CDR2 YYREEE (reference sequence).

The CDR3 nucleotides read TGTGCCAGCAGGGTTGGGGCGGGGAACTCTAACTATGGCTACACCTTC. Protein product: CASRVGAGNSNYGYTF. The rearrangement joins TRBV5-5 to TRBJ1-2; TRBD1 is a possible D gene (5 bases). Germline CDR1 and CDR2: SGHKS and YYEKEE (reference sequence). This CDR3 has 16 residues. With 5 bases removed from V and 0 bases from J, the gap between germline ends came to 17 bases.

This sequence joins TRBV21-1 and TRBJ2-6; the table gives TRBD1 as D, unverified against the DNA. TRBV21-1 represents a pseudogene. The length of the CDR3 is 16 residues. CDR3: CASSKGTVSGANVLTF. The CDR3 DNA reads as TGTGCCAGCAGCAAAGGGACAGTCTCTGGGGCCAACGTCCTGACTTTC.

J is TRBJ2-6 and V is TRBV4-1, with 11 positions matching TRBD2. Germline loops: CDR1 MGHRA, CDR2 YSYEKL. The length of the CDR3 is 18 residues. The trim removed 0 bases at V and 4 bases at J, leaving 5 bases unmatched. In DNA form, the CDR3 reads TGCGCCAGCAGCCAAGATCTACTAGCGGGAGCGGGGGCCAACGTCCTGACTTTC. Translation: CASSQDLLAGAGANVLTF.

V and J are TRBV27 and TRBJ2-1, with D possibly matching TRBD2 (5 bases). CDR1 and CDR2 (germline): MNHEY, SMNVEV (reference sequence). Trimming left V 5 bases short and J 7 bases short, with 15 bases between. CDR3 length equals 14 residues. The CDR3 is CASSGGPKENEQFF. The CDR3 DNA follows: TGTGCCAGCAGTGGAGGACCTAAGGAGAATGAGCAGTTCTTC.

A few counts support this clone. This sequence joins TRBV27 and TRBJ2-3; possible D gene TRBD2, 5 bases. The CDR3 contains 15 residues. V was cut by 5 bases and J by 6 bases, with 18 bases left in between. CDR1 and CDR2 (germline): MNHEY, SMNVEV (reference sequence). Here the CDR3 DNA reads TGTGCCAGCAGTCGTGAGCTGCCTGGCGGGGATACGCAGTATTTT. Translation: CASSRELPGGDTQYF.

The chain carries TRBV27 and TRBJ2-2; perhaps TRBD2 as D (6 bases). Trimming took off 7 bases at V and 8 bases at J, with 14 bases between the two ends. The length of the CDR3 is 13 residues. The germline gives CDR1 MNHEY, CDR2 SMNVEV (reference sequence). The CDR3 bases are TGTGCCAGCATGAGGAGGGAGGATGGGGAGCTGTTTTTT. It specifies CASMRREDGELFF.

J is TRBJ1-1 and V is TRBV7-2; unclear D gene. CDR1 SGHTA and CDR2 FQGNSA come from the germline V gene. The V and J ends lost 5 bases and 5 bases respectively, with 18 bases between them. The CDR3 has 15 amino acids. CDR3 sequence: CASSLVTRRSTEAFF. CDR3 nucleotide sequence: TGTGCCAGCAGCCTCGTTACGAGGAGGTCGACTGAAGCTTTCTTT.

The V gene is TRBV10-3, the J gene TRBJ2-1, with a weak D call TRBD2 (6 bases). Germline CDR1 and CDR2: ENHRY and SYGVKD. The ends were cut back, 2 bases at V and 6 bases at J, with 20 bases in the middle. This CDR3 region has 17 residues. CDR3 nucleotide sequence: TGTGCCATCAGTGAGCCCCCTTTCAGGCGGGAAGGCAATGAGCAGTTCTTC. It encodes CAISEPPFRREGNEQFF.

V and J are TRBV4-3 and TRBJ2-1; 10 bases agree with TRBD2. Germline lookup yields CDR1 LGHNA and CDR2 YSLEER. This CDR3 is built from 17 residues. V trimming: 5 bases; J trimming: 8 bases; junction bases outside the gene matches: 15. The CDR3 sequence: CASSEPALAGRGYEQFF. The CDR3 DNA reads as TGCGCCAGCAGCGAACCGGCACTAGCGGGGAGAGGGTATGAGCAGTTCTTC.

The chain employs TRBV3-1 (or the pseudogene TRBV3-2) and TRBJ2-2, with a weak D call TRBD1 (5 bases). Trimming stripped 4 bases from V and 5 bases from J, with 14 bases between. Germline CDR1 is LGHDT and CDR2 is YNNKEL (reference sequence). CDR3 length: 15 residues. The CDR3 protein is CASSPKQGLTGELFF. The CDR3, as DNA: TGTGCCAGCAGCCCAAAGCAGGGTTTAACCGGGGAGCTGTTTTTT.

This chain uses TRBV5-8 with TRBJ1-4, with D possibly matching TRBD1 (5 bases). V gave up 2 bases and J gave up 5 bases, with 10 bases separating them. The CDR3 runs 14 residues. Germline CDR1 and CDR2: SGHTS and YDEGEE. The CDR3 reads CASSFRTRNEKLFF. The CDR3 DNA follows: TGTGCCAGCAGCTTCCGGACAAGAAATGAAAAACTGTTTTTT. The whole variable domain, remainder taken from reference TRBV5-8 and TRBJ1-4, is EAGVTQSPTHLIKTRGQQATLRCSPISGHTSVYWYQQALGLGLQFLLWYDEGEERNRGNFPPRFSGRQFPNYSSELNVNALELEDSALYLCASSFRTRNEKLFFGSGTQLSVL.

The rearrangement links TRBV10-3 to TRBJ2-2, with D maybe TRBD2 (5 bases). Trimming removed 6 bases from V and 3 bases from J, with 14 bases in between. Germline loops: CDR1 ENHRY, CDR2 SYGVKD. CDR3 length equals 15 residues. The CDR3 coding sequence is TGTGCCATCAGCGAAGCTTGGGAGCACACCGGGGAGCTGTTTTTT. Amino acid sequence: CAISEAWEHTGELFF.

The chain couples TRBV3-1 (or the pseudogene TRBV3-2) to TRBJ1-2; 10 bases align to TRBD1. Germline lookup yields CDR1 LGHDT and CDR2 YNNKEL (reference sequence). The V and J ends lost 8 bases and 6 bases, in that order; junction bases with no gene match: 6. The CDR3 sequence is 13 residues long. CDR3 coding DNA: TGTGCCAGCGGACGGACAGGGGGGGATGGCTACACCTTC. The encoded protein is CASGRTGGDGYTF.

The chain employs TRBV5-1 and TRBJ2-2; D unresolved. This CDR3 contains 15 residues. V was cut by 0 bases and J by 2 bases, with 8 bases left in between. Germline V gene lookup returns CDR1 SGHRS and CDR2 YFSETQ. CDR3 loop: CASSLEQPNTGELFF. CDR3 bases: TGCGCCAGCAGCTTGGAACAACCTAACACCGGGGAGCTGTTTTTT.

The CDR3 is CASSQERTGGFYGYTF. For the CDR3, the DNA is TGCGCCAGCAGCCAAGAAAGGACAGGGGGATTCTATGGCTACACCTTC. J is TRBJ1-2 and V is TRBV4-3, with 10 bases fitting TRBD1. Germline V gene data show CDR1 as LGHNA and CDR2 as YSLEER. Trimming cost V 0 bases and J 4 bases; bases outside gene matches: 5. The CDR3 contains 16 residues.

V usage is TRBV6-5 and J usage is TRBJ1-2, with D uncertain. The CDR3 runs to 12 residues. Germline-derived CDR1 and CDR2 are MNHEY and SVGAGI. V was pared by 5 bases and J by 7 bases, with 11 bases between. The CDR3 protein is CASSPTRGGYTF. CDR3 in DNA: TGTGCCAGCAGTCCCACTCGGGGTGGCTACACCTTC.

The J gene is TRBJ1-2, the V gene TRBV30; 8 bases agree with TRBD1. With 2 bases clipped from V and 6 bases from J, the junction kept 2 bases outside the gene matches. Germline V gene sequence: CDR1 GTSNPN, CDR2 SVGIG (reference sequence). This CDR3 comprises 12 residues. CDR3 loop: CAWSSGGHGYTF. As DNA, the CDR3 is TGTGCCTGGAGTTCAGGGGGCCATGGCTACACCTTC.

This chain uses TRBV29-1 with TRBJ1-2; a possible D gene is TRBD1 (6 bases). The CDR3 has 11 amino acids. The V and J ends lost 7 bases and 8 bases respectively, with 14 bases between them. Per germline, CDR1 SQVTM and CDR2 ANQGSEA. CDR3 DNA sequence: TGCAGCGGTGACACAGGGAACGGCTACACCTTC. Amino acids: CSGDTGNGYTF. The variable domain in full, with the rest retrieved from reference TRBV29-1 and TRBJ1-2, is SAVISQKPSRDICQRGTSLTIQCQVDSQVTMMFWYRQQPGQSLTLIATANQGSEATYESGFVIDKFPISRPNLTFSTLTVSNMSPEDSSIYLCSGDTGNGYTFGSGTRLTVV.

The gene calls are TRBV12-5 and TRBJ2-3, with 9 positions matching TRBD2. Germline V gene data show CDR1 as LGHNT and CDR2 as FRNRAP. V dropped 6 bases and J dropped 1; count of bases not matched to a gene: 11. The CDR3 runs to 17 residues. CDR3 nucleotides: TGTGCTAGTGGACCCGGGACTAGCTCTTTCGGCACAGATACGCAGTATTTT. This translates into CASGPGTSSFGTDTQYF.